A selection of T cell receptor beta chains follows, all from one sample in a study of cytomegalovirus exposure and HLA in healthy donors. Repertoires were generated with immunoSEQ multiplex PCR, while TCRdb's copy carries only in-frame clones and drops some. The table gives 110,000 to 150,000 clones; the top ten clones make up about 0.96% of it. Sample: PBMCs. These receptors were taken from a male donor in good health and CMV-seronegative. Both conserved end residues are part of each CDR3. The D gene is left open where the match is weak.

d_gene: .
j_gene: TRBJ2-7
v_gene: TRBV6-5
CDR3nt: TGTGCCAGCAGTTACTCGCGGACTGAAACCTACGAGCAGTACTTC
CDR3aa: CASSYSRTETYEQYF

d_gene: .
j_gene: TRBJ2-5
v_gene: TRBV2
CDR3nt: TGTGCCAGCGGGACTCGGGGCGGGGAGACCCAGTACTTC
CDR3aa: CASGTRGGETQYF

d_gene: .
j_gene: TRBJ1-1
v_gene: TRBV28
CDR3nt: TGTGCCAGCAGTTTATGGGCAGCCCCGGGGACTGAAGCTTTCTTT
CDR3aa: CASSLWAAPGTEAFF

d_gene: .
j_gene: TRBJ2-3
v_gene: TRBV27
CDR3nt: TGTGCCAGCAGTAAAGGGGTAGATACGCAGTATTTT
CDR3aa: CASSKGVDTQYF

d_gene: TRBD1
j_gene: TRBJ1-4
v_gene: TRBV6-1
CDR3nt: TGTGCCAGCAGTGAAGAGGGGACAGGGTATGAAAAACTGTTTTTT
CDR3aa: CASSEEGTGYEKLFF

d_gene: .
j_gene: TRBJ1-2
v_gene: TRBV11-2
CDR3nt: TGTGCCAGCAGCTTAGGTCCTCGGGGGACCAACTATGGCTACACCTTC
CDR3aa: CASSLGPRGTNYGYTF

d_gene: .
j_gene: TRBJ1-5
v_gene: TRBV2
CDR3nt: TGTGCCAGCAGTGCCGCGGGACCCCATCAGCCCCAGCATTTT
CDR3aa: CASSAAGPHQPQHF

d_gene: TRBD2
j_gene: TRBJ2-2
v_gene: TRBV5-1
CDR3nt: TGCGCCAGCAGCTTGGCTTCAGCTAGCGGGAACACCGGGGAGCTGTTTTTT
CDR3aa: CASSLASASGNTGELFF

d_gene: .
j_gene: TRBJ2-7
v_gene: TRBV5-5
CDR3nt: TGTGCCAGCAGCTTGGTAGCAGTTAGGACAACCTACGAGCAGTACTTC
CDR3aa: CASSLVAVRTTYEQYF

d_gene: .
j_gene: TRBJ2-2
v_gene: TRBV19
CDR3nt: TGTGCCAGTAGTCCGTCACAGGGCGCCGGGGAGCTGTTTTTT
CDR3aa: CASSPSQGAGELFF

d_gene: .
j_gene: TRBJ2-1
v_gene: TRBV30
CDR3nt: TGTGCCCAAGGGGATTTGGAGCAGTTCTTC
CDR3aa: CAQGDLEQFF

d_gene: .
j_gene: TRBJ2-7
v_gene: TRBV18
CDR3nt: TGTGCCAGCTCAACTAACTACGAGCAGTACTTC
CDR3aa: CASSTNYEQYF

d_gene: .
j_gene: TRBJ2-2
v_gene: TRBV13
CDR3nt: TGTGCCAGCACATCCGAGGGCGCAGTATTCACCGGGGAGCTGTTTTTT
CDR3aa: CASTSEGAVFTGELFF

d_gene: TRBD1
j_gene: TRBJ1-2
v_gene: TRBV27
CDR3nt: TGTGCCAGCAGTTTATCGGGGGGACAGGGTTATGGCTACACCTTC
CDR3aa: CASSLSGGQGYGYTF

d_gene: TRBD1
j_gene: TRBJ1-3
v_gene: TRBV19
CDR3nt: TGTGCCAGTAGTACGATCGGGACAGCGAACACCATATATTTT
CDR3aa: CASSTIGTANTIYF

d_gene: .
j_gene: TRBJ1-1
v_gene: TRBV30
CDR3nt: TGTGCCTGGAGTGGGGCAGGGCCCCCTTTCTTT
CDR3aa: CAWSGAGPPFF

d_gene: TRBD2
j_gene: TRBJ2-7
v_gene: TRBV6-5
CDR3nt: TGTGCCAGCAGTTATACGTGGGCTAGCGGCCCCTACGAGCAGTACTTC
CDR3aa: CASSYTWASGPYEQYF

d_gene: TRBD1
j_gene: TRBJ2-3
v_gene: TRBV9
CDR3nt: TGTGCCAGCAGCCCAAGACAGGGGCTCACAGATACGCAGTATTTT
CDR3aa: CASSPRQGLTDTQYF

d_gene: .
j_gene: TRBJ1-2
v_gene: TRBV7-6
CDR3nt: TGTGCCAGCAGCTTAGGGGGAGAGGACTATGGCTACACCTTC
CDR3aa: CASSLGGEDYGYTF

d_gene: TRBD1
j_gene: TRBJ1-2
v_gene: TRBV14
CDR3nt: TGTGCCAGCAGCCAAGACGGGGTTTGGGGACAGGGGACCTATGGCTACACCTTC
CDR3aa: CASSQDGVWGQGTYGYTF

d_gene: TRBD1
j_gene: TRBJ1-2
v_gene: TRBV10-2
CDR3nt: TGCGCCAGCAGAGAGGACAGGGCGGTCGCCGCCAACTATGGCTACACCTTC
CDR3aa: CASREDRAVAANYGYTF

d_gene: .
j_gene: TRBJ2-2
v_gene: TRBV7-2
CDR3nt: TGTGCCAGCAGCTTAGTTGCAGGGGCGAACACCGGGGAGCTGTTTTTT
CDR3aa: CASSLVAGANTGELFF

d_gene: .
j_gene: TRBJ2-3
v_gene: TRBV18
CDR3nt: TGTGCCAGCTCACCCGTTCCAGGGGCTGGGATTAGCACAGATACGCAGTATTTT
CDR3aa: CASSPVPGAGISTDTQYF

d_gene: .
j_gene: TRBJ2-1
v_gene: TRBV4-2
CDR3nt: TGTGCCAGCAGCCAAGTTTACGGGGGTGAGCAGTTCTTC
CDR3aa: CASSQVYGGEQFF

d_gene: TRBD1
j_gene: TRBJ2-2
v_gene: TRBV29-1
CDR3nt: TGCAGCGTTGGGGGACAGGGGAACACCGGGGAGCTGTTTTTT
CDR3aa: CSVGGQGNTGELFF

d_gene: .
j_gene: TRBJ1-5
v_gene: TRBV30
CDR3nt: TGTGCCTGGAGTCGGACAGATAATCAGCCCCAGCATTTT
CDR3aa: CAWSRTDNQPQHF

d_gene: TRBD2
j_gene: TRBJ2-1
v_gene: TRBV19
CDR3nt: TGTGCCAGTAGTATATTAGGTCCACCCTTAGCGGGAGCTAGACAGTTCTTC
CDR3aa: CASSILGPPLAGARQFF

d_gene: TRBD1
j_gene: TRBJ2-1
v_gene: TRBV5-4
CDR3nt: TGTGCCAGCAGCATGGACTACGGGACAGGGCCCTACAATGAGCAGTTCTTC
CDR3aa: CASSMDYGTGPYNEQFF

d_gene: .
j_gene: TRBJ1-4
v_gene: TRBV7-9
CDR3nt: TGTGCCAGCAGCCCTGACCAGGGGAAGACTAATGAAAAACTGTTTTTT
CDR3aa: CASSPDQGKTNEKLFF

d_gene: TRBD1
j_gene: TRBJ1-2
v_gene: TRBV6-5
CDR3nt: TGTGCCAGTCGGGACAGGGGACTTAACTATGGCTACACCTTC
CDR3aa: CASRDRGLNYGYTF

d_gene: .
j_gene: TRBJ2-7
v_gene: TRBV30
CDR3nt: TGTGCCTGGAGATACAGGGTGAACGAGCAGTACTTC
CDR3aa: CAWRYRVNEQYF

d_gene: .
j_gene: TRBJ1-1
v_gene: TRBV7-3
CDR3nt: TGTGCCAGCAGCTTTTCAGGGGCGGACACTGAAGCTTTCTTT
CDR3aa: CASSFSGADTEAFF

d_gene: TRBD1
j_gene: TRBJ1-5
v_gene: TRBV18
CDR3nt: TGTGCCAGCTCACCCGGGACAGGGAAAGGACAGCCCCAGCATTTT
CDR3aa: CASSPGTGKGQPQHF

d_gene: TRBD2
j_gene: TRBJ2-7
v_gene: TRBV6-6
CDR3nt: TGTGCCAGCAGTTTTAGCGGGATCGAGTACGAGCAGTACTTC
CDR3aa: CASSFSGIEYEQYF

d_gene: TRBD1
j_gene: TRBJ1-1
v_gene: TRBV7-8
CDR3nt: TGTGCCAGCAGCCCAGCCTCCCACAGGGGGGGGGCTTTCTTT
CDR3aa: CASSPASHRGGAFF

d_gene: .
j_gene: TRBJ1-4
v_gene: TRBV11-2
CDR3nt: TGTGCCAGCAGCCCGAGGCCCAGGGTAGATGAAAAACTGTTTTTT
CDR3aa: CASSPRPRVDEKLFF

d_gene: TRBD1
j_gene: TRBJ2-1
v_gene: TRBV7-6
CDR3nt: TGTGCCAGCAGCTTAGTACCCCGGGACAGATCAGGGAATGAGCAGTTCTTC
CDR3aa: CASSLVPRDRSGNEQFF

d_gene: .
j_gene: TRBJ1-6
v_gene: TRBV28
CDR3nt: TGTGCCAGCAGTTTAGGGCCTGTCGCTTCACCCCTCCACTTT
CDR3aa: CASSLGPVASPLHF

d_gene: .
j_gene: TRBJ2-1
v_gene: TRBV5-1
CDR3nt: TGCGCCAGCAGCCTGTCTAGAGCGGGCTTCTCCTACAATGAGCAGTTCTTC
CDR3aa: CASSLSRAGFSYNEQFF

d_gene: TRBD2
j_gene: TRBJ2-1
v_gene: TRBV29-1
CDR3nt: TGCAGCGTCAACCTAGCGGGGGCCCTACTATACAATGAGCAGTTCTTC
CDR3aa: CSVNLAGALLYNEQFF

d_gene: .
j_gene: TRBJ2-3
v_gene: TRBV5-4
CDR3nt: TGTGCCAGCAGCTTGGCTAGATTAACTAGCACAGATACGCAGTATTTT
CDR3aa: CASSLARLTSTDTQYF